The rows below give T cell receptor beta chains drawn from one sample of a study of cytotoxic CD8 clonotypes in ibrutinib-treated CLL. The table came from immunoSEQ multiplex PCR; TCRdb's copy has only in-frame clones and leaves some out. The table shows more than 85,000 clones, with over 60% occurring only once. The sample consisted of PBMCs, taken after 24 months of ibrutinib treatment. All receptors derive from a human donor with chronic lymphocytic leukemia. Both conserved end residues are part of each CDR3. The D gene is left open where the match is weak. Where a row states a size, it is once, few, many or the class of an expanded clone; other rows omit it.

clone_size | j_call | cdr3_length | d_call | v_call | cdr3_nt | cdr3_aa
few | TRBJ2-1 | 15 | TRBD2 | TRBV30 | TGTGCCTGGAGTCGTAGCGGGAGTCGGGTCAATGAGCAGTTCTTC | CAWSRSGSRVNEQFF
NA | TRBJ2-1 | 18 | TRBD1 | TRBV4-3 | TGCGCCAGCAGCCAAGATTTCGTTACGGGGACAGGGGGCAATGAGCAGTTCTTC | CASSQDFVTGTGGNEQFF
few | TRBJ1-5 | 13 | NA | TRBV10-1 | TGCGCCAGCAGTGATGATTTGAATCAGCCCCAGCATTTT | CASSDDLNQPQHF
few | TRBJ2-3 | 14 | TRBD1 | TRBV27 | TGTGCCAGCAGTTCCCCGGACAGGGCGAATACGCAGTATTTT | CASSSPDRANTQYF
NA | TRBJ1-2 | 16 | NA | TRBV4-3 | TGCGCCAGCAGCCAAGAACGGGCAGGAATTAACTATGGCTACACCTTC | CASSQERAGINYGYTF
NA | TRBJ2-1 | 16 | NA | TRBV9 | TGTGCCAGCAGTCGTAGGAGGGCTAGCGTTGTGAATGAGCAGTTCTTC | CASSRRRASVVNEQFF
NA | TRBJ2-7 | 13 | TRBD1 | TRBV5-4 | TGTGCCAGCAGCTTCCAGGGGGTGGGCGAGCAGTACTTC | CASSFQGVGEQYF
NA | TRBJ2-7 | 12 | NA | TRBV7-9 | TGTGCCAGCAGCATTATAACCTACGAGCAGTACTTC | CASSIITYEQYF
NA | TRBJ1-4 | 14 | NA | TRBV28 | TGTGCCAGCAGTTTAGGGGTTACTAATGAAAAACTGTTTTTT | CASSLGVTNEKLFF
NA | TRBJ2-5 | 13 | NA | TRBV11-2 | TGTGCCAGCAGCGGCCTCTTCGGGGAGACCCAGTACTTC | CASSGLFGETQYF
NA | TRBJ2-4 | 12 | NA | TRBV14 | TGTGCCAGCAGCCAATATAAAAACATTCAGTACTTC | CASSQYKNIQYF
NA | TRBJ2-7 | 16 | NA | TRBV7-2 | TGTGCCAGCAGCCTAAATCCGCCTGGGAGCTCCTACGAGCAGTACTTC | CASSLNPPGSSYEQYF